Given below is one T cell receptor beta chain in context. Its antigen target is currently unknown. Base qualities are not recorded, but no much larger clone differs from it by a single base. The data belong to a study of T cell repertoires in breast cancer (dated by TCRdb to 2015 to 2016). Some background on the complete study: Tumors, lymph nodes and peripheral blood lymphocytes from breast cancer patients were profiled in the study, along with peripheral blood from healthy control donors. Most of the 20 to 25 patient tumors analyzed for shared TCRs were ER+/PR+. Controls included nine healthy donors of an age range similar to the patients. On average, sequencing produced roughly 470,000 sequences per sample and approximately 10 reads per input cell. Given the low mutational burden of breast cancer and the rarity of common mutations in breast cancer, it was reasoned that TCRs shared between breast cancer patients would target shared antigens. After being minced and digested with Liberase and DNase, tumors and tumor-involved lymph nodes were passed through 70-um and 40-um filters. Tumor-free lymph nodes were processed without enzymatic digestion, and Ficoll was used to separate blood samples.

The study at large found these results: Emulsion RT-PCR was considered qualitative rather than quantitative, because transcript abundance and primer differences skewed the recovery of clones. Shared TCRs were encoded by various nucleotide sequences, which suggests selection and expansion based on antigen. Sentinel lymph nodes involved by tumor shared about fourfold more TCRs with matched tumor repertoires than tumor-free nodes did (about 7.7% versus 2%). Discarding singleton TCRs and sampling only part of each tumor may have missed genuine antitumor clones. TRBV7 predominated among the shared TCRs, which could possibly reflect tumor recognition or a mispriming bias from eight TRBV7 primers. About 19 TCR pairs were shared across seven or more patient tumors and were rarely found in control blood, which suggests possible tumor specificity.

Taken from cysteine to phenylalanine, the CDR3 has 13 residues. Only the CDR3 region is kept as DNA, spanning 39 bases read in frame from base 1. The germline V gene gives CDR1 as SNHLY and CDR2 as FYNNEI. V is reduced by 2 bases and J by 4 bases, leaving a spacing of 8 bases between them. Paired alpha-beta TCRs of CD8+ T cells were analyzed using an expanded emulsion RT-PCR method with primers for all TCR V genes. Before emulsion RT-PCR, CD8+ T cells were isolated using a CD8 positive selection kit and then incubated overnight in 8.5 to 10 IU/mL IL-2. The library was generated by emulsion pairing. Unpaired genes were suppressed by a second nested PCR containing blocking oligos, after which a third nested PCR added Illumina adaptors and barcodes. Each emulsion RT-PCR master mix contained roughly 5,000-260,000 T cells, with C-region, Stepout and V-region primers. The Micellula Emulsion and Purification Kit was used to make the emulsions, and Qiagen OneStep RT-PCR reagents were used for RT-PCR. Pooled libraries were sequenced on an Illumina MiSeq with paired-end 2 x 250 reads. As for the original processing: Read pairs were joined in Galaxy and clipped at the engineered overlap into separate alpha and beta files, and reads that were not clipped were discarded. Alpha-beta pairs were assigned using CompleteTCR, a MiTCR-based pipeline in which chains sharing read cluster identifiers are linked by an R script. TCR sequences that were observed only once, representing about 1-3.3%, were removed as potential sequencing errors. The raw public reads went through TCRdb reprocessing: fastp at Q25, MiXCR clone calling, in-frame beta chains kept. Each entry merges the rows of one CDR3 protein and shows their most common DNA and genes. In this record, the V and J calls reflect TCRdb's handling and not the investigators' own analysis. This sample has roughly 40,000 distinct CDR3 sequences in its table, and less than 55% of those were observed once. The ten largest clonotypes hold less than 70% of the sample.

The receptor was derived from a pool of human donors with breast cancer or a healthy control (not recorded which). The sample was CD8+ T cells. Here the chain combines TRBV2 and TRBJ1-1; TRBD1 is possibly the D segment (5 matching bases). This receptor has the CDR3 CASSERDGTEAFF. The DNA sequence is TGTGCCAGCAGTGAACGGGACGGCACTGAAGCTTTCTTT. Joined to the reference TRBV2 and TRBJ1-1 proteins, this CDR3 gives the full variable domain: EPEVTQTPSHQVTQMGQEVILRCVPISNHLYFYWYRQILGQKVEFLVSFYNNEISEKSEIFDDQFSVERPDGSNFTLKIRSTKLEDSAMYFCASSERDGTEAFFGQGTRLTVV.